This T cell receptor (beta chain) derives from a study of OX40 agonist ivuxolimab in advanced cancers. Broadly, across the study: Ivuxolimab, which targeted the costimulatory receptor OX40 (CD134), was an agonistic, fully human IgG2 monoclonal antibody. Partial responses were achieved by three dose-escalation patients, of whom one had hepatocellular carcinoma and two had cutaneous melanoma. The monotherapy dose-escalation portion (N of about 47 patients) of the phase I ivuxolimab trial is reported in the paper. The point of sequencing TCRbeta in the periphery was to test whether ivuxolimab changed TCR sequence diversity and drove clonal T-cell expansion. Patients were allowed to have had prior anti-PD-1, anti-PD-L1 or anti-CTLA-4 therapy, and 30% to 40% of the dose-escalation patients had previously received checkpoint inhibitors. Intravenous ivuxolimab was administered to patients every 2 weeks at six dose levels: 0.01, 0.1, 0.3, 1.5, 3 and 10 mg/kg. The dose-escalation cohort was 82.7% male with a mean age of about 60 years, ranging from about 23 to 85. Of the 52 patients in dose escalation, approximately 20 had hepatocellular carcinoma, some 15 had melanoma, 9 had renal cell carcinoma and 9 had head and neck cancer. General study outcomes and caveats: At doses of 0.1 to 3.0 mg/kg, clonal expansion of both CD4+ and CD8+ T cells in blood was seen between baseline and week 6. After ivuxolimab, CD8+ T cells had more expanded clones than CD4+ T cells on average. Low levels of normalized T-cell clonal expansion were also seen in some nonresponding patients. The antigen specificity of the clonally expanded peripheral T cells was not determined. Partial responders in the 0.1-3.0 mg/kg groups had among the lowest normalized peripheral clonal expansion, especially among CD8+ T cells.

Regarding this clone: Its antigen remains undetermined. No clone much larger than this one lies a single base away; base qualities are absent.

CDR3 length: 14 amino acids, cysteine to phenylalanine. CDR3 DNA is the only sequence kept; it has 42 bases, read in frame from the first base. CDR1 and CDR2 were assigned from the germline V gene (reference sequence) as MNHEY and SMNVEV. V lost 8 bases and J lost 10 bases; the stretch between them is 23 bases long. Genomic DNA was isolated from the sorted cells so that the TCRbeta CDR3 region could be sequenced. TCRbeta CDR3 regions were sequenced using the immunoSEQ Assay. TCRdb took this table from immuneACCESS and kept in-frame rearrangements with V and J called. Such tables lack part of the clones; where checked against another copy, unresolved V genes explain under half of the gap, and the rest is unexplained. Across this sample there are roughly 69,000 clones, with 84% seen only once. Around 9.8% of the sample lies in the top ten. The trial excluded patients who had a history of autoimmune disease or were on systemic immunosuppression. In every dose cohort, peripheral blood was drawn for TCR sequencing at baseline, cycle 4 day 1, and cycle 7 day 1. Samples were obtained from an open-label, multicenter, first-in-human phase I dose-escalation trial of ivuxolimab. Adults with locally advanced or metastatic melanoma, renal cell, hepatocellular, or head and neck squamous cell carcinoma were enrolled in the trial. Before TCR sequencing, CD4+ and CD8+ T cells were separately sorted from peripheral blood.

Sequencing used CD4+ or CD8+ T cells sorted from blood, obtained in a trial of the OX40 agonist ivuxolimab. This TCR came from an adult with an advanced solid tumor such as melanoma, head and neck, liver or kidney cancer. In this chain, TRBV27 is recombined with TRBJ2-5; TRBD2 is perhaps the D gene, given 6 matching bases. The sequence in DNA is TGTGCCAGCGGACCTCTCGGCGGGGACGAGCGCCAGTACTTC. This is translated as CASGPLGGDERQYF.